The 10 T cell receptor beta chains reported below all come from one sample, sequenced in a study of shared clonotypes between healthy human individuals. Produced via immunoSEQ multiplex PCR; TCRdb's table is partial and in-frame only. The sample includes about 380,000 clones, 90% to 97% of them seen just once. The sequenced sample consisted of memory CD8+ T cells sorted from blood. Stated subset: CD45RO+ cells pooled with CCR7-negative TemRA cells. The receptors come from a man aged 30 to 39 in good health.

The rearrangement joins TRBV5-4 to TRBJ2-7; 10 bases agree with TRBD2. After removal of 4 bases from V and 13 bases from J, the junction contained 8 bases not matched to a gene. The CDR3 runs to 12 residues. Germline CDR1 is SGHNT and CDR2 is YYREEE (reference sequence). The CDR3 nucleotides are TGTGCCAGCAGCGGACAAGGGACTAGCGTTTACTTC. The encoded protein is CASSGQGTSVYF.

As DNA, the CDR3 is TGTGCCAGCAGAACGATTAGTGGTGAAAAACTGTTTTTT. It is translated as CASRTISGEKLFF. This chain joins TRBV6-5 and TRBJ1-4; D uncertain. This CDR3 has 13 residues. Looked up from germline, CDR1 is MNHEY and CDR2 is SVGAGI. V dropped 6 bases and J dropped 7 bases, with 12 bases sitting between them.

The rearrangement joins TRBV10-3 to TRBJ2-7, with 7 bases identical to TRBD1. Germline V gene lookup returns CDR1 ENHRY and CDR2 SYGVKD. The trim removed 8 bases at V and 4 bases at J, leaving 5 bases unmatched. This CDR3 has 12 residues. Here the CDR3 DNA reads TGTGCCATCGGGGACAGACAATACGAGCAGTACTTC. Its protein is CAIGDRQYEQYF.

V gene TRBV13 combines with J gene TRBJ2-5, with D uncertain. Germline-derived CDR1 and CDR2 are PRHDT and FYEKMQ (reference sequence). This CDR3 is built from 13 residues. With 5 bases removed from V and 5 bases from J, the gap between germline ends came to 12 bases. CDR3 in DNA: TGTGCCAGCAGCCCCTCAGCGCGGGAGACCCAGTACTTC. Protein product: CASSPSARETQYF.

This chain connects TRBV7-9 to TRBJ2-7, with TRBD2 matching over 8 bases. V dropped 1 base and J dropped 2; count of bases not matched to a gene: 10. The CDR3 spans 17 residues. The germline V gene has CDR1 SEHNR and CDR2 FQNEAQ (reference sequence). The CDR3 here is CASSLGSIPGGPYEQYF. In nucleotides, the CDR3 is TGTGCCAGCAGCTTAGGTAGTATTCCGGGAGGGCCCTACGAGCAGTACTTC.

This clone was recorded only once. The rearrangement links TRBV9 to TRBJ2-3; 8 bases align to TRBD1. V lost 0 bases to trimming and J lost 2 bases; unmatched junction nucleotides: 2. CDR3 length: 15 amino acids. From germline, CDR1 is SGDLS and CDR2 YYNGEE. The CDR3 DNA reads as TGTGCCAGCAGCGTAGCAGGGGGCACCACAGATACGCAGTATTTT. Protein product: CASSVAGGTTDTQYF.

The chain carries TRBV2 and TRBJ2-7; D is possibly TRBD1 (6 bases). Germline lookup yields CDR1 SNHLY and CDR2 FYNNEI. The CDR3 loop spans 14 amino acids. Trimming pared 4 bases from V and 6 bases from J, leaving 16 bases between. The CDR3 DNA reads TGTGCCAGCAGTGCCCACAGGGAAGGTGGCGAGCAGTACTTC. It encodes CASSAHREGGEQYF.

The genes are TRBV10-3 and TRBJ2-6; maybe TRBD1 (5 bases). Trimming removed 5 bases from V and 1 base from J, with 12 bases in between. The CDR3 consists of 16 residues. Germline CDR1 reads ENHRY; CDR2 reads SYGVKD. The CDR3: CAISHPRESGANVLTF. The CDR3 nucleotides read TGTGCCATCAGTCACCCCAGGGAATCTGGGGCCAACGTCCTGACTTTC.

About this clone itself: Different DNA sequences within this sample yield the same CDR3. The J gene is TRBJ2-7, the V gene TRBV2; D ambiguous. CDR1 and CDR2 (germline): SNHLY, FYNNEI. V was pared by 4 bases and J by 3 bases, with 7 bases between. The CDR3 has 12 amino acids. CDR3 in amino acids: CASSVQGYEQYF. The CDR3 bases are TGTGCCAGCAGTGTTCAAGGCTACGAGCAGTACTTC.

The rearrangement uses TRBV29-1 and TRBJ2-7, with 10 bases aligning to TRBD2. The CDR3 length is 13 residues. J gave up 3 bases and V 6 bases, and 5 bases lay outside the gene matches. Germline V gene sequence: CDR1 SQVTM, CDR2 ANQGSEA. DNA for the CDR3: TGCAGCGTCAGCCGGACTAGCGGCTACGAGCAGTACTTC. It is translated as CSVSRTSGYEQYF.